This T cell receptor (beta chain) is from a study of blood T cell repertoires in COVID-19 (dated by TCRdb to the early 2020s). The study in broad terms: Collaborator samples came from the United States, Italy and Spain and covered acute and convalescent phases of COVID-19. The material from the prospective study consisted of cDNA or gDNA derived from T cells, B-cell-depleted T cells, or PBMCs. The dataset comprised deeply sampled blood TCRbeta repertoires from subjects exposed to, actively infected with, or recovered from COVID-19. The repertoires were made available in a free public database intended to serve as a resource for research on the immune response to SARS-CoV-2. The samples were drawn from two sources: the first 160 participants of the ongoing ImmuneRACE study, and 1,000 to 1,500 subjects contributed by 6 global collaborators. Nearly every sample came with metadata listing a de-identified subject ID, COVID-19 status, age in years and sex. HLA class I and class II types, where available, came from metadata supplied by the sample provider rather than from assay-based typing.

This clone was observed a single time. Its antigen is not yet known. There are no base qualities to consult, and no much larger clone falls within one base. Relative to germline, V is 4 bases shorter and J is 0 bases shorter, with 10 bases between their ends. Counted from cysteine to phenylalanine, this CDR3 has 15 amino acids. Only the CDR3 part of the read is kept: 45 bases, read in frame from the first base. The germline V gene gives CDR1 as ENHRY and CDR2 as SYGVKD. The immunoSEQ Assay, a bias-controlled multiplex PCR, was used to amplify TCRbeta CDR3 regions from genomic DNA. The authors' pipeline ran thus. Within the assay, amplification of reference gene primers was used to estimate how many nucleated cells each sample contained. To quantify the absolute abundance of each unique TCRbeta CDR3 rearrangement, sequence reads were collapsed and filtered. For each sample, productive Simpson clonality was calculated as the square root of Simpson's diversity index across productive rearrangements. TCRdb provides this immuneACCESS table in a form limited to in-frame rearrangements. Some clones are lacking; in checked studies, under half of them reflect an unresolved V gene, and why the rest are absent is not known. Clonal size and the V and J genes are those of that table, whereas D and trimming came from the DNA. This sample lists roughly 300,000 clones; around 87% were detected once. The ten largest clonotypes hold 7.8% of the sample.

Study-level results and caveats: The quantity of clinical and demographic metadata differed by source and by participant and was supplied without curation.

A second Seattle source provided samples from volunteer blood donors who had recovered from COVID-19. The collaborating institutions used their own protocols to collect whole blood in K2EDTA tubes. For TCRbeta analysis, collaborator samples were shipped as frozen whole blood, as isolated PBMCs, or as DNA extracted from either sample type. Recombination linked TRBV10-3 to TRBJ1-3; 6 matching bases give a weak D call of TRBD1. The sample comprised peripheral blood. This receptor was obtained from a woman between 50 and 59 years old who had recovered from COVID-19. Read as DNA, the sequence is TGTGCCATCAGTGCAGGGGCCAACTCTGGAAACACCATATATTTT. Its protein product is CAISAGANSGNTIYF.